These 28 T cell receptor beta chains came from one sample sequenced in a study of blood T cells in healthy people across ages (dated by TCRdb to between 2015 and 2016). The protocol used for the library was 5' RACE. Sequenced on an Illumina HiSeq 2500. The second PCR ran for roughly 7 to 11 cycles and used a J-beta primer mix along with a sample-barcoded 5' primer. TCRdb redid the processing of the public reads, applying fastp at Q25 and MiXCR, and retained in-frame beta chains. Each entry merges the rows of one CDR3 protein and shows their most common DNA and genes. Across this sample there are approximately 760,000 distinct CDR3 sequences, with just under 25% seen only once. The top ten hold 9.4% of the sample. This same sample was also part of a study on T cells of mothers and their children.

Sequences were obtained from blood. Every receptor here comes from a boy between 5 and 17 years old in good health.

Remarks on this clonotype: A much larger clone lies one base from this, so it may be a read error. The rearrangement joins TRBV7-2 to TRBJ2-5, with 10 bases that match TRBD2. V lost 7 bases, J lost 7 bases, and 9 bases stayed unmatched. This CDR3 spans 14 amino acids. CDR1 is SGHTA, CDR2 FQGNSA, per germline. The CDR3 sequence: CASNLSSGGGTQYF. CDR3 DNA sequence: TGTGCCAGCAACCTCTCTAGCGGGGGTGGGACCCAGTACTTC.

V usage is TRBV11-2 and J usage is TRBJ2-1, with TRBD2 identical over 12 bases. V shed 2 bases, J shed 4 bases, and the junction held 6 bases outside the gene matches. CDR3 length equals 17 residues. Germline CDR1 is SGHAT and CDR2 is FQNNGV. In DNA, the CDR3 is TGTGCCAGCAGCTTAAATTCCGGGACTAGCGGGTACAATGAGCAGTTCTTC. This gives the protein CASSLNSGTSGYNEQFF.

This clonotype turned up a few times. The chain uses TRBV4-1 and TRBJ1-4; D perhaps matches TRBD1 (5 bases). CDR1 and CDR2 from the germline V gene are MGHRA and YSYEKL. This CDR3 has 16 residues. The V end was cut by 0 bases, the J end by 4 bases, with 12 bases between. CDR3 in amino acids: CASSQEGGQGNEKLFF. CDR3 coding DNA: TGCGCCAGCAGCCAAGAAGGCGGGCAGGGTAATGAAAAACTGTTTTTT.

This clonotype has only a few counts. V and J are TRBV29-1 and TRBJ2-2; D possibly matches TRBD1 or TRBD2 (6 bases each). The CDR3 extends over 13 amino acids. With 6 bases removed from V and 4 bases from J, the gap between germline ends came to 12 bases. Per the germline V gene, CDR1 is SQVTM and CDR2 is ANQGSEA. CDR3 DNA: TGCAGCGTAGGGGGGTGGGGCACCGGGGAGCTGTTTTTT. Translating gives CSVGGWGTGELFF.

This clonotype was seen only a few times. CDR3 in amino acids: CASSFWGANVLTF. The CDR3 DNA is TGTGCCAGCAGCTTTTGGGGGGCCAACGTCCTGACTTTC. The genes are TRBV7-2 and TRBJ2-6; D gene ambiguous. Germline assignment: CDR1 SGHTA and CDR2 FQGNSA. Trimming took 3 bases from V and 4 from J, leaving 4 bases between them. The CDR3 extends over 13 amino acids.

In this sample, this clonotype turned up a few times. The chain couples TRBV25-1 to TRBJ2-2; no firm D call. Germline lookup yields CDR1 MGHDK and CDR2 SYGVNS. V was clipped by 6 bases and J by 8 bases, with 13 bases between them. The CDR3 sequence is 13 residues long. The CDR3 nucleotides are TGTGCCAGCAGGACTCCTGCGAAAGGGGAGCTGTTTTTT. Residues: CASRTPAKGELFF.

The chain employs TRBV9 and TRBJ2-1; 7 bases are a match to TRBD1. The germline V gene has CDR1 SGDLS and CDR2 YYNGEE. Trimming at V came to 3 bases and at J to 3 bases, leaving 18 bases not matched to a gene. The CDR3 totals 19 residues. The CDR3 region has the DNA TGTGCCAGCAGCGCCCATGTGGTGGACCCGGGACAGATCTACAATGAGCAGTTCTTC. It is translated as CASSAHVVDPGQIYNEQFF.

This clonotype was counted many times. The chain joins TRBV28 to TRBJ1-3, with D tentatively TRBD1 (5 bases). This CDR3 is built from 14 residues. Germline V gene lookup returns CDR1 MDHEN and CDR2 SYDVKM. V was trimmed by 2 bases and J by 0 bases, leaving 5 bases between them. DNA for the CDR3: TGTGCCAGCAGTTTACAGGGCTCTGGAAACACCATATATTTT. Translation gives CASSLQGSGNTIYF.

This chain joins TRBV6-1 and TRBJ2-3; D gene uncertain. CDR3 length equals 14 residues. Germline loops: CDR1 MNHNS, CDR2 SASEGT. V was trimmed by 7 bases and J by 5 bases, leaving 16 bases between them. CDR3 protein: CASNLREEIDTQYF. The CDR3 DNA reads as TGTGCCAGCAATCTCCGAGAAGAAATAGATACGCAGTATTTT.

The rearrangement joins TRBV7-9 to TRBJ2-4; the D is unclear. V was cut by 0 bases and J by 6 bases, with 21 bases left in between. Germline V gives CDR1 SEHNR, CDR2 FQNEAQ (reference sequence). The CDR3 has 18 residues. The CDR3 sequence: CASSLAKPSTGFVNIQYF. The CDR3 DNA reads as TGTGCCAGCAGCTTAGCGAAACCGTCAACCGGCTTTGTAAACATTCAGTACTTC. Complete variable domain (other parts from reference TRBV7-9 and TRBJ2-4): DTGVSQNPRHKITKRGQNVTFRCDPISEHNRLYWYRQTLGQGPEFLTYFQNEAQLEKSRLLSDRFSAERPKGSFSTLEIQRTEQGDSAMYLCASSLAKPSTGFVNIQYFGAGTRLSVL.

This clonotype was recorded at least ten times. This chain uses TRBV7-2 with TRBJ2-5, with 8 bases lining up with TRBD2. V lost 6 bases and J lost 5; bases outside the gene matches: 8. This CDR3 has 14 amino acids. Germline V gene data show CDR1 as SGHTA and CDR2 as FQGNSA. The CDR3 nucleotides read TGTGCCAGCAGTTCCGGACTAGCTAGGGAGACCCAGTACTTC. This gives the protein CASSSGLARETQYF.

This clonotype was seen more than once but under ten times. This chain's CDR3 is CASSAWRDYFYGYTF. DNA of the CDR3: TGTGCCAGCAGTGCCTGGAGGGACTACTTCTATGGCTACACCTTC. The chain joins TRBV6-1 to TRBJ1-2; TRBD1 might be the D (5 bases). The CDR3 sequence is 15 residues long. Germline assignment: CDR1 MNHNS and CDR2 SASEGT. The V gene lost 4 bases and the J gene lost 4 bases, with 16 bases spanning the gap.

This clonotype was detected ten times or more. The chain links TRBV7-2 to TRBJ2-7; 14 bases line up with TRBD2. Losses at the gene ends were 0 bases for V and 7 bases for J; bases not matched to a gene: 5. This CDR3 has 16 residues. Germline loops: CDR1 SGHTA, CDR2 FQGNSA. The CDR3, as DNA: TGTGCCAGCAGCTTAGCCCATGGACTAGCGGGGGGAGAGCAGTACTTC. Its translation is CASSLAHGLAGGEQYF.

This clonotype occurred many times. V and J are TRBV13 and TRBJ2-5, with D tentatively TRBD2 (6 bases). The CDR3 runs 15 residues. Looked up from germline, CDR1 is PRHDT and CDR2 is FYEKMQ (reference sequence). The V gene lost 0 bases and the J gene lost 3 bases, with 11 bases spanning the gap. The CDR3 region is CASSLGGRAEETQYF. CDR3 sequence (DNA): TGTGCCAGCAGCTTAGGCGGGAGAGCTGAAGAGACCCAGTACTTC.

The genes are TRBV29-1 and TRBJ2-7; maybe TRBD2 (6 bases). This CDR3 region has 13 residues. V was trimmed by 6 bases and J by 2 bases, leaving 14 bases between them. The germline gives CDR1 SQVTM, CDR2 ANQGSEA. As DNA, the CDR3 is TGCAGCGTAGGATGGGACTCCGCCTACGAGCAGTACTTC. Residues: CSVGWDSAYEQYF.

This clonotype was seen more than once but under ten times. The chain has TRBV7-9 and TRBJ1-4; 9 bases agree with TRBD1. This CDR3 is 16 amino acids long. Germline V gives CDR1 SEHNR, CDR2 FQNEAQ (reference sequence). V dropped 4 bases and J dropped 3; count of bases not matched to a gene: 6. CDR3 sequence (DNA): TGTGCCAGCAGCTCCACAGGGGGCGCAGCTAATGAAAAACTGTTTTTT. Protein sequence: CASSSTGGAANEKLFF.

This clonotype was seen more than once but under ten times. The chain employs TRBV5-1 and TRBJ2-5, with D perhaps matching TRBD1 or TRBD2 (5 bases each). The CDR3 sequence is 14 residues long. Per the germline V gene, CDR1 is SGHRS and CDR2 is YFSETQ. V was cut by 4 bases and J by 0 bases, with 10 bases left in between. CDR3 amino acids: CASSTGRYQETQYF. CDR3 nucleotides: TGCGCCAGCAGCACGGGACGGTACCAAGAGACCCAGTACTTC. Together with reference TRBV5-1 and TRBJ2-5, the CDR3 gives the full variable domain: KAGVTQTPRYLIKTRGQQVTLSCSPISGHRSVSWYQQTPGQGLQFLFEYFSETQRNKGNFPGRFSGRQFSNSRSEMNVSTLELGDSALYLCASSTGRYQETQYFGPGTRLLVL.

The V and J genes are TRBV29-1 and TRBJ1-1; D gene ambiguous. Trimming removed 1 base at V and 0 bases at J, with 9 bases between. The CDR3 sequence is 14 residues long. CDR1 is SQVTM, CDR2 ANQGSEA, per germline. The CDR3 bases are TGCAGCGTTGAAGGTATAGGGATGAACACTGAAGCTTTCTTT. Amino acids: CSVEGIGMNTEAFF.

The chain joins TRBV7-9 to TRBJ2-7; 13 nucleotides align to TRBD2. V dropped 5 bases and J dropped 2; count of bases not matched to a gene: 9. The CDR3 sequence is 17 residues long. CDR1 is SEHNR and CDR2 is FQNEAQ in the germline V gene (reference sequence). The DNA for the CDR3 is TGTGCCAGCAGCCCCGGGACTAGCGGGGTAGGGGCCTACGAGCAGTACTTC. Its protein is CASSPGTSGVGAYEQYF.

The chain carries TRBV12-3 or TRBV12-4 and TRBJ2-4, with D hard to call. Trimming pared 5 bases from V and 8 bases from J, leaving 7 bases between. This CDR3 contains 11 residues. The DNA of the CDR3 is TGTGCCAGCAGTGGCGTGCACATTCAGTACTTC. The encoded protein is CASSGVHIQYF.

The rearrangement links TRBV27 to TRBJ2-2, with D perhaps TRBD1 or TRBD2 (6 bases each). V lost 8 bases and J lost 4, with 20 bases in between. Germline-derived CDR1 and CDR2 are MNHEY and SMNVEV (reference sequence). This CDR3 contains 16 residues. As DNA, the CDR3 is TGTGCCAGCGGACAAAGAACCCGGGGGCCCACCGGGGAGCTGTTTTTT. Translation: CASGQRTRGPTGELFF.

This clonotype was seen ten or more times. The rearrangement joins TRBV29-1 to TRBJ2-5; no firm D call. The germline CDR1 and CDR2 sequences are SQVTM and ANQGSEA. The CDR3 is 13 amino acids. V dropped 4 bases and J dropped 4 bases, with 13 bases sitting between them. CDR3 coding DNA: TGCAGCGTTGGAGGTGGTCCCCGAGAGACCCAGTACTTC. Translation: CSVGGGPRETQYF.

The CDR3 nucleotides are TGTGCCAGCAGCTTATCGGTTGCGGGGGCTGACTACGAGCAGTACTTC. Its protein product is CASSLSVAGADYEQYF. The chain links TRBV7-8 to TRBJ2-7; D possibly corresponds to TRBD2 (7 bases). Per germline, CDR1 SGHVS and CDR2 FQNEAQ. This CDR3 is 16 amino acids long. V was cut by 2 bases and J by 3 bases, with 17 bases left in between.

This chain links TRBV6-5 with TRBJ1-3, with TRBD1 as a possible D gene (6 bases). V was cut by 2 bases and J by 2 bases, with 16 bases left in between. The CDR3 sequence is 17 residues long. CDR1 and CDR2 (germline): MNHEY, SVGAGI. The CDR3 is CASSYPQGKKTGNTIYF. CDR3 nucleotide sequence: TGTGCCAGCAGTTACCCACAGGGTAAGAAGACTGGAAACACCATATATTTT.

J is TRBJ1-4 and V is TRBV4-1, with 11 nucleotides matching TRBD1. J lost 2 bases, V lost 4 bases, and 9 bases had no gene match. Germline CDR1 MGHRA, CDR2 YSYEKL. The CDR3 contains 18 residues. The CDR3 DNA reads TGCGCCAGCAGCCCAACCGGGACAGGGGGTGCCACTAATGAAAAACTGTTTTTT. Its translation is CASSPTGTGGATNEKLFF.

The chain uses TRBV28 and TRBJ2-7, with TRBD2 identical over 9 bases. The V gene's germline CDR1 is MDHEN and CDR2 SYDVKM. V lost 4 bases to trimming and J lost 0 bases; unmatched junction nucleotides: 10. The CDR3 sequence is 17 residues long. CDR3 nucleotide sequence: TGTGCCAGCAGTTGGGTGCCTAGCGGGATTAGCTCCTACGAGCAGTACTTC. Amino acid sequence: CASSWVPSGISSYEQYF.

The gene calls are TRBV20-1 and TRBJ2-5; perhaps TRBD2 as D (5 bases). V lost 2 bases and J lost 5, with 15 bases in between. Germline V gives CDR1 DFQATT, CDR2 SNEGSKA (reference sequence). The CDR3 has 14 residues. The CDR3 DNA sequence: TGCAGTGCTAGAACGAGGGAATGGGTTGAGACCCAGTACTTC. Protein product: CSARTREWVETQYF.

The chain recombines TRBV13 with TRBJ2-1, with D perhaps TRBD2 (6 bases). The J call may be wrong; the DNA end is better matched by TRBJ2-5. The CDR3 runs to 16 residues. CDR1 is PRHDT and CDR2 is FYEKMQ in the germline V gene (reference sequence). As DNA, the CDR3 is TGTGCCAGCAGCTTGGAGGGCAGCCCCAAAAGGGAGACCCAGTACTTC. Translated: CASSLEGSPKRETQYF.